The source of this TCR beta chain is a study of beta chain features in type 1 diabetes. The sample holds a few counts of this clone. CDR1 is SGHRS and CDR2 is YFSETQ in the germline V gene. This CDR3 has 16 residues. V lost 0 bases and J lost 8; bases outside the gene matches: 9. Expressed TCRB transcripts were sequenced after all isolated RNA was converted to cDNA. Libraries were prepared by immunoSEQ multiplex PCR; TCRdb keeps only in-frame clonotypes and omits some of them. The sample has under 250,000 clones; over 12% are singletons. Sequenced material: naive CD4+ T cells from blood. The rearrangement uses TRBV5-1 and TRBJ2-1; 9 bases map to TRBD1. The sequence derives from a woman between 35 and 50 years old in good health. CDR3 loop: CASSLAVRQGDDEQFF. The CDR3, as DNA: TGCGCCAGCAGCTTGGCCGTTCGACAGGGGGATGATGAGCAGTTCTTC.